Listed below are T cell receptor beta chains from one sample, sequenced in a study of OX40 agonist ivuxolimab in advanced cancers. Libraries were prepared by immunoSEQ multiplex PCR; TCRdb keeps only in-frame clonotypes and omits some of them. The sample yields about 60,000 clones, approximately 91% seen once. The input for sequencing was CD4+ or CD8+ T cells sorted from blood, taken in a trial of the OX40 agonist ivuxolimab. All receptors come from an adult with an advanced solid tumor such as melanoma, head and neck, liver or kidney cancer. Each CDR3 is given with its conserved first and last residue. Fields, in order: J gene, V gene, clone size, D gene, CDR3 DNA, CDR3 protein. A D gene is named only where the DNA matches it firmly. Size is stated for part of the rows, as once, few or many counts, or as a class when the clone is expanded.

TRBJ2-2,TRBV30,.,.,TGTGCCTGGAGAGTCCAGGGTGGGACCGGGGAGCTGTTTTTT,CAWRVQGGTGELFF
TRBJ2-7,TRBV6-6,.,.,TGTGCCAGCAGGAGGAAGAATCGGGACGAGCAGTACTTC,CASRRKNRDEQYF
TRBJ1-4,TRBV2,.,TRBD1,TGTGCCAGCAATGACAGGGCCCGGGGAGAAAAACTGTTTTTT,CASNDRARGEKLFF
TRBJ2-5,TRBV5-1,.,TRBD2,TGCGCCAGCAGCTTGGTCGGCCTCGGGGGGGAGACCCAGTACTTC,CASSLVGLGGETQYF
TRBJ2-3,TRBV29-1,.,TRBD2,TGCAGCGTTGAAGGCGGGAGAAGGACAGATACGCAGTATTTT,CSVEGGRRTDTQYF
TRBJ2-1,TRBV30,.,.,TGTGCCTGGACCCGGGCCAATGGGGTAAATGAGCAGTTCTTC,CAWTRANGVNEQFF
TRBJ1-2,TRBV29-1,.,.,TGCAGCGGGCTCCAGGTGGGAGGCTACACCTTC,CSGLQVGGYTF
TRBJ2-1,TRBV11-2,.,TRBD2,TGTGCCAGCAGCTCAAGGCTAGCGGGAGGACTGCAGTTCTTC,CASSSRLAGGLQFF
TRBJ1-4,TRBV5-6,.,TRBD1,TGTGCCAGCAGCCTTGGACAGGGGAGGGAAAAACTGTTTTTT,CASSLGQGREKLFF
TRBJ1-4,TRBV28,.,.,TGTGCCAGCAGCCCTCCCCCAACTAATGAAAAACTGTTTTTT,CASSPPPTNEKLFF
TRBJ1-2,TRBV27,few,.,TGTGCCAGCAGTCTGCGCCAGGGATCCGGCTACACCTTC,CASSLRQGSGYTF
TRBJ2-2,TRBV7-3,.,.,TGTGCCAGCAGCCAAACGGCTAGTGGTAGCGGGGAGCTGTTTTTT,CASSQTASGSGELFF
TRBJ1-4,TRBV30,.,.,TGTGCCTGGACCTCGGTAGAGGGGCGTGAAAAACTGTTTTTT,CAWTSVEGREKLFF
TRBJ2-7,TRBV10-3,.,TRBD1,TGTGCCATCAGATCCGACAGGGCGGGCTACGAGCAGTACTTC,CAIRSDRAGYEQYF
TRBJ2-2,TRBV19,.,.,TGTGCCAGTAGTATAGGTGCCGGGGGCACCGGGGAGCTGTTTTTT,CASSIGAGGTGELFF
TRBJ1-2,TRBV27,few,TRBD1,TGTGCCAGCAGTGAACAGGGGGCAGGGGGCTACACCTTC,CASSEQGAGGYTF
TRBJ2-3,TRBV27,.,.,TGTGCCAGCAGCCTAGGCATGCCCTCAACGACGCAGTATTTT,CASSLGMPSTTQYF
TRBJ1-5,TRBV6-1,.,.,TGTGCCAGCAGTGAATGGGATCAGCCCCAGCATTTT,CASSEWDQPQHF
TRBJ2-2,TRBV27,.,.,TGTGCCAGCAAAAAGGGAGGGAACACCGGGGAGCTGTTTTTT,CASKKGGNTGELFF
TRBJ2-5,TRBV19,.,.,TGTGCCAGTAGTGTGAGGGCTCGGGTGACCCAGTACTTC,CASSVRARVTQYF
TRBJ2-6,TRBV5-1,.,.,TGCGCCAGCAGCCCGGGTGATGGGTTAGGGGCCAACGTCCTGACTTTC,CASSPGDGLGANVLTF
TRBJ1-1,TRBV7-9,.,.,TGTGCCAGCAGGACCGCGAACACTGAAGCTTTCTTT,CASRTANTEAFF
TRBJ2-1,TRBV9,once,TRBD1,TGTGCCAGCAGCGTAGACAGGGGAGCTGAGCAGTTCTTC,CASSVDRGAEQFF
TRBJ2-6,TRBV5-4,.,.,TGTGCCAGCAAGCCAGGGGGCGGGGGCTCTGGGGCCAACGTCCTGACTTTC,CASKPGGGGSGANVLTF
TRBJ2-6,TRBV18,.,.,TGTGCCAGCTCACCAAGGGACCTTGGGGCCAACGTCCTGACTTTC,CASSPRDLGANVLTF
TRBJ1-4,TRBV4-1,.,.,TGCGCCAGCAGCCAAGTTGCAACTAATGAAAAACTGTTTTTT,CASSQVATNEKLFF
TRBJ2-4,TRBV28,.,.,TGTGCCAGCAGGGAATCAGGGACCAAAAACATTCAGTACTTC,CASRESGTKNIQYF
TRBJ2-7,TRBV30,.,TRBD1,TGTGCCTGGAGTGGGACAGGTTGGAAGCAGTACTTC,CAWSGTGWKQYF
TRBJ2-1,TRBV30,.,.,TGTGCCTGGAGAACTCTAGGCAATGAGCAGTTCTTC,CAWRTLGNEQFF
TRBJ2-7,TRBV28,.,TRBD1,TGTGCCAGCACCGATTGGACAGGGGACTACGAGCAGTACTTC,CASTDWTGDYEQYF
TRBJ2-1,TRBV27,.,.,TGTGCCAGCAGTTTAGCCCGCGTTACTTCAGCGGGTGTTAACAATGAGCAGTTCTTC,CASSLARVTSAGVNNEQFF
TRBJ2-7,TRBV4-1,.,.,TGCGCCAGCAGCCAATACCGGGACTCCTACGAGCAGTACTTC,CASSQYRDSYEQYF
TRBJ1-1,TRBV19,.,TRBD1,TGTGCCAGTAGTATAGGCGGCAGGGGGGGCACTGAAGCTTTCTTT,CASSIGGRGGTEAFF
TRBJ2-7,TRBV2,.,TRBD1,TGTGCCAGCAGTGAAGGATGGACAGGCAGCGAGCAGTACTTC,CASSEGWTGSEQYF
TRBJ2-1,TRBV5-1,.,.,TGCGCCAGCAGCCGAGAGGGGAATGAGCAGTTCTTC,CASSREGNEQFF
TRBJ2-2,TRBV28,.,.,TGTGCCACCCGGGACAGGGGCATTAGCGGGAGTTCCGGGGAGCTGTTTTTT,CATRDRGISGSSGELFF
TRBJ2-7,TRBV5-1,.,TRBD2,TGCGCCAGCAGCTCCTCGGCTAGCGGGACGTACGAGCAGTACTTC,CASSSSASGTYEQYF
TRBJ2-1,TRBV9,.,.,TGTGCCAGCAGCGTAGGGGGTAGCTGGAATGAGCAGTTCTTC,CASSVGGSWNEQFF
TRBJ2-3,TRBV19,.,.,TGTGCCAGTAGTATTTTAGATACGCAGTATTTT,CASSILDTQYF
TRBJ2-1,TRBV5-1,.,.,TGCGCCAGCAGCTCCGGGACTCCTTCCTACAATGAGCAGTTCTTC,CASSSGTPSYNEQFF
TRBJ1-5,TRBV19,.,.,TGTGCCAGTACCAGGGACCGGGGTGATCAGCCCCAGCATTTT,CASTRDRGDQPQHF
TRBJ2-3,TRBV27,.,.,TGTGCCAGCAGTTTATCCGGGTGGGGACCAGATACGCAGTATTTT,CASSLSGWGPDTQYF
TRBJ2-7,TRBV30,.,TRBD1,TGTGCCTGGGGAAGACAGGGTTCCTCCTACGAGCAGTACTTC,CAWGRQGSSYEQYF
TRBJ1-2,TRBV29-1,.,TRBD1,TGCAGCGGACGGACAGGGGAAGGCTACACCTTC,CSGRTGEGYTF
TRBJ1-1,TRBV11-3,.,.,TGTGCCAGCAGTCAGGACGCACTCGGGACTGAAGCTTTCTTT,CASSQDALGTEAFF
TRBJ1-1,TRBV11-2,.,.,TGTGCCAGCAGCTTTGTCAGTCAGAACACTGAAGCTTTCTTT,CASSFVSQNTEAFF
TRBJ2-4,TRBV15,.,TRBD2,TGTGCCACCAGCCCGGGACTAGGGTCCAGAGGAAACATTCAGTACTTC,CATSPGLGSRGNIQYF
TRBJ2-7,TRBV28,.,.,TGTGCCAGCAGTCGGTCGGGGCCCCACGAGCAGTACTTC,CASSRSGPHEQYF
TRBJ1-2,TRBV11-2,.,TRBD1,TGTGCCAGCAGCTTAGACGGGACAGGGGGCGGCTACACCTTC,CASSLDGTGGGYTF
TRBJ1-5,TRBV28,once,TRBD1,TGTGCCAGCAGAACCGGGACAGGGTATCAGCCCCAGCATTTT,CASRTGTGYQPQHF
TRBJ2-7,TRBV19,.,TRBD1,TGTGCAACGACAGGGGCCTCCTACGAGCAGTACTTC,CATTGASYEQYF
TRBJ2-7,TRBV7-2,few,TRBD2,TGTGCCAGCAGTTTTGGACTAGCGGAGTCATACTTC,CASSFGLAESYF
TRBJ2-2,TRBV18,.,.,TGTGCCAGCTCACCAAAGGGTGGACCGAACACCGGGGAGCTGTTTTTT,CASSPKGGPNTGELFF
TRBJ2-7,TRBV6-7,.,.,TGTGCCAGCAGTTACGTCCCCCAGGGGCCCTACGAGCAGTACTTC,CASSYVPQGPYEQYF
TRBJ1-1,TRBV28,.,.,TGTGCCAGCAGCGGGACCCCTATGTTCGTGAACACTGAAGCTTTCTTT,CASSGTPMFVNTEAFF
TRBJ2-2,TRBV30,once,.,TGTGCCTGGAGTGCCATATTCACAGGGACCGGGGAGCTGTTTTTT,CAWSAIFTGTGELFF
TRBJ1-2,TRBV10-3,.,TRBD1,TGTGCCATCAGTGAAACCCCGGACAGGGGGCCCGGCTACACCTTC,CAISETPDRGPGYTF
TRBJ1-5,TRBV28,.,TRBD1,TGTGCCAGCAGATTACGGTGGACAGGGGACCAGCCCCAGCATTTT,CASRLRWTGDQPQHF
TRBJ2-7,TRBV5-1,.,.,TGCGCCAGCAGCCTGGGGGGAGGCCCTGGGGAGCAGTACTTC,CASSLGGGPGEQYF
TRBJ1-1,TRBV9,once,.,TGTGCCAGCAGCGTCATCCGGGACGCGACTGAAGCTTTCTTT,CASSVIRDATEAFF